One sample yielded the 5 T cell receptor beta chains listed below, sequenced in a study of cytomegalovirus exposure and HLA in healthy donors. The PCR had 60 Vbeta and 13 Jbeta primers. Produced via immunoSEQ multiplex PCR; TCRdb's table is partial and in-frame only. The profile covers roughly 180,000 clones, with less than 90% appearing a single time and about 0.26% taken by the ten largest. Sequenced material: PBMCs. These TCRs come from a boy aged 10-17 years in good health and CMV-seronegative.

The chain has TRBV30 and TRBJ2-3; D may be TRBD1 (5 bases). CDR3 size: 11 residues. CDR1 and CDR2 (germline): GTSNPN, SVGIG (reference sequence). Trimming removed 6 bases from V and 5 bases from J, with 9 bases in between. DNA for the CDR3: TGTGCCTGCAGGGCTGTAGATACGCAGTATTTT. Translated: CACRAVDTQYF.

The rearrangement links TRBV30 to TRBJ2-7; no definite D call. There are 11 residues in the CDR3. CDR1 is GTSNPN, CDR2 SVGIG, per germline (reference sequence). V was pared by 2 bases and J by 10 bases, with 12 bases between. In nucleotides, the CDR3 is TGTGCCTGGAGTTCAAAATCCATCCAGTACTTC. Amino acids: CAWSSKSIQYF.

A few counts support this clone. The rearrangement links TRBV18 to TRBJ1-1, with no clear D. Germline loops: CDR1 KGHSH, CDR2 LQKENI. The V end was cut by 3 bases, the J end by 10 bases, with 15 bases between. This CDR3 comprises 13 residues. The CDR3 here is CASSPRTAGGAFF. Here the CDR3 DNA reads TGTGCCAGCTCACCGCGGACTGCGGGTGGAGCTTTCTTT.

The chain is built from TRBV5-1 and TRBJ2-1; TRBD1 matches 11 bases. With 1 base clipped from V and 6 bases from J, the junction kept 9 bases outside the gene matches. The CDR3 consists of 17 residues. CDR1 is SGHRS and CDR2 is YFSETQ in the germline V gene. For the CDR3, the DNA is TGCGCCAGCAGCTTGCTATACGGGACAGGGGGAGGCAATGAGCAGTTCTTC. Its protein product is CASSLLYGTGGGNEQFF.

This clone came up once. The chain joins TRBV6-6 to TRBJ2-7; D is unclear. The CDR3 is made up of 15 amino acids. In germline, CDR1 is MNHNY, CDR2 SVGAGI (reference sequence). Trimming shortened V by 2 bases and J by 2 bases, and 13 bases separated the two germline ends. CDR3 in DNA: TGTGCCAGCAGTTACCCAAGACAAGTAGCCTACGAGCAGTACTTC. Its translation is CASSYPRQVAYEQYF.